The clone carrying this T cell receptor (beta chain) has just one count. Its target is not known. The data originate from a study of shared clonotypes between healthy human individuals. The CDR3 runs to 17 residues. V was clipped by 1 base and J by 6 bases; unmatched bases: 11. The germline gives CDR1 MNHEY, CDR2 SMNVEV (reference sequence). Only CD45RO-negative cells positively selected for CCR7 counted as naive CD8 cells, so terminally differentiated effector memory CD45RA+ cells were excluded. The study ran the assay at deep level. TCRdb keeps only in-frame clones here, not all; method: immunoSEQ multiplex PCR. The profile shows 450,000 to 700,000 clones, just under 97% of them singletons. Study-level points and caveats: A handful of donors shared around 5.1% of their naive CD4 clonotypes.

The material sequenced was naive CD8+ T cells sorted from blood. This TCR was recovered from a woman aged 25 to 45 in good health. V gene TRBV27 combines with J gene TRBJ2-7; 11 bases map to TRBD2. The CDR3 nucleotides are TGTGCCAGCAGTTTATTCCAAGTGGGGACTAGCGGATCCGAGCAGTACTTC. Translating it yields CASSLFQVGTSGSEQYF.